The 30 T cell receptor beta chains below all came from one sample that was sequenced in a study of T cell changes during pregnancy in multiple sclerosis. The protocol was immunoSEQ multiplex PCR, while the TCRdb copy is restricted to in-frame clones and leaves out a portion. This sample has some 100,000 clones; 80% to 95% occur once, and the top ten carry around 3.1%. This sample comprised peripheral blood, obtained in the second trimester of pregnancy. The receptors here all came from a female donor with multiple sclerosis, enrolled in a pregnancy study.

This chain uses TRBV28 with TRBJ1-2; TRBD1 is a possible D gene (6 bases). CDR3 length equals 16 residues. V lost 7 bases and J lost 8, with 26 bases in between. Germline V gene sequence: CDR1 MDHEN, CDR2 SYDVKM. The DNA for the CDR3 is TGTGCCAGCACCCCTCTTTCCGTCCCGGGACAACGGGGCTACACCTTC. Encoded protein: CASTPLSVPGQRGYTF.

This clone was counted a single time. The J gene is TRBJ2-7, the V gene TRBV7-9; TRBD1 aligns across 7 bases. The junction had 10 bases not matched to a gene; V was cut back by 3 bases and J by 2 bases. The V gene's germline CDR1 is SEHNR and CDR2 FQNEAQ (reference sequence). This CDR3 region has 16 residues. CDR3 nucleotides: TGTGCCAGCAGCTTTACCGGGACAGCGACTCCCTACGAGCAGTACTTC. It yields the protein CASSFTGTATPYEQYF.

The chain is built from TRBV27 and TRBJ2-1; the D gene is possibly TRBD1 (6 bases). Trimming shortened V by 3 bases and J by 8 bases, and 17 bases separated the two germline ends. The germline CDR1 and CDR2 sequences are MNHEY and SMNVEV (reference sequence). This CDR3 has 15 amino acids. CDR3 residues: CASSLRQVGAHEQFF. CDR3 nucleotide sequence: TGTGCCAGCAGTTTGCGACAGGTAGGGGCTCATGAGCAGTTCTTC.

The rearrangement uses TRBV19 and TRBJ1-1; D may be TRBD1 (5 bases). Looked up from germline, CDR1 is LNHDA and CDR2 is SQIVND (reference sequence). This CDR3 region has 14 residues. V lost 1 base, J lost 1 base, and 7 bases lay in between. CDR3 region: CASSIGGRNTEAFF. Here the CDR3 DNA reads TGTGCCAGTAGTATAGGGGGCAGGAACACTGAAGCTTTCTTT. Combining the CDR3 with reference TRBV19 and TRBJ1-1 gives the whole variable domain DGGITQSPKYLFRKEGQNVTLSCEQNLNHDAMYWYRQDPGQGLRLIYYSQIVNDFQKGDIAEGYSVSREKKESFPLTVTSAQKNPTAFYLCASSIGGRNTEAFFGQGTRLTVV.

The CDR3 nucleotides are TGTGCCATCCACATGGGGAGCTCCTACAATGAGCAGTTCTTC. Amino acid sequence: CAIHMGSSYNEQFF. The V call is TRBV10-3, the J call TRBJ2-1; D is perhaps TRBD2 (5 bases). CDR3 length: 14 residues. V lost 8 bases, J lost 0 bases, and 11 bases lay in between. Germline V CDR1 and CDR2: ENHRY, SYGVKD.

The chain combines TRBV29-1 with TRBJ2-7; 9 positions agree with TRBD1. V trimming: 6 bases; J trimming: 5 bases; junction bases outside the gene matches: 14. The CDR3 consists of 15 residues. Per germline, CDR1 SQVTM and CDR2 ANQGSEA. Written as DNA, the CDR3 is TGCAGCGTCCTGGGAACGGTACAGGGGGCCCACGAGCAGTACTTC. As protein: CSVLGTVQGAHEQYF.

V is TRBV27 and J is TRBJ2-7; no reliable D call. Germline V CDR1 and CDR2: MNHEY, SMNVEV (reference sequence). This CDR3 contains 15 residues. The V end lost 8 bases, the J end lost 4 bases, and 21 bases lay between the germline ends. The CDR3 region has the DNA TGTGCCAGCTCCACCACCGTCCCGAATAGTTACGAGCAGTACTTC. Translated, it gives CASSTTVPNSYEQYF.

In its sample, this clone was seen a few times. The chain employs TRBV5-1 and TRBJ2-2; 8 bases are a match to TRBD1. This CDR3 has 16 residues. V was clipped by 3 bases and J by 4 bases; unmatched bases: 8. Germline lookup yields CDR1 SGHRS and CDR2 YFSETQ. The CDR3 here is CASSSGAGGVTGELFF. Written as DNA, the CDR3 is TGCGCCAGCAGCTCCGGGGCAGGGGGCGTCACCGGGGAGCTGTTTTTT.

V usage is TRBV7-9 and J usage is TRBJ2-7; D not certain. The CDR3 spans 13 residues. The V end lost 3 bases, the J end lost 0 bases, and 6 bases lay between the germline ends. Germline V lookup: CDR1 SEHNR, CDR2 FQNEAQ (reference sequence). CDR3 coding DNA: TGTGCCAGCAGCTTTTCTAGCTCCTACGAGCAGTACTTC. Its translation is CASSFSSSYEQYF.

The V call is TRBV9, the J call TRBJ1-2; D is unclear. Germline values: CDR1 SGDLS, CDR2 YYNGEE. V was shortened by 0 bases and J by 8 bases, with 17 bases between the two germline ends. CDR3 size: 15 residues. The CDR3 DNA reads as TGTGCCAGCAGCGTAGCGAACCCCCTCGGCGGCGGCTACACCTTC. Encoded protein: CASSVANPLGGGYTF.

V usage is TRBV5-6 and J usage is TRBJ2-2; unclear D gene. CDR1 and CDR2 (germline): SGHDT, YYEEEE. The CDR3 loop spans 13 amino acids. V gave up 1 base and J gave up 4 bases, with 5 bases separating them. The CDR3: CASSLPGTGELFF. The CDR3 DNA is TGTGCCAGCAGCTTGCCCGGCACCGGGGAGCTGTTTTTT.

The V and J genes are TRBV7-2 and TRBJ2-4; 11 nucleotides line up with TRBD2. The CDR3 runs to 16 residues. V trimming: 5 bases; J trimming: 5 bases; junction bases outside the gene matches: 8. The V gene's germline CDR1 is SGHTA and CDR2 FQGNSA. CDR3 loop: CASSQYSGRGQNIQYF. The CDR3 nucleotides read TGTGCCAGCAGCCAATATAGCGGGAGGGGCCAAAACATTCAGTACTTC.

This chain uses TRBV7-9 with TRBJ2-3, with TRBD1 matching 9 bases. The CDR3 has 17 residues. Germline CDR1 reads SEHNR; CDR2 reads FQNEAQ (reference sequence). V shed 5 bases and J 1 base; nucleotides not matched to a gene: 10. The CDR3 region has the DNA TGTGCCAGCAGCCCCCGGTGGACAGGGGTTGGCACAGATACGCAGTATTTT. Its translation: CASSPRWTGVGTDTQYF. Looking up the rest from reference TRBV7-9 and TRBJ2-3 gives the full variable domain: DTGVSQNPRHKITKRGQNVTFRCDPISEHNRLYWYRQTLGQGPEFLTYFQNEAQLEKSRLLSDRFSAERPKGSFSTLEIQRTEQGDSAMYLCASSPRWTGVGTDTQYFGPGTRLTVL.

CDR3 protein: CATLLAGVGEQQFF. CDR3 sequence (DNA): TGTGCCACCCTTCTAGCGGGAGTTGGGGAACAGCAGTTCTTC. V is TRBV6-1 and J is TRBJ2-1; 10 bases line up with TRBD2. Germline values: CDR1 MNHNS, CDR2 SASEGT. The CDR3 sequence is 14 residues long. The J segment lost 11 bases and the V segment lost 10 bases, leaving 14 bases of the junction unmatched.

The V and J genes are TRBV7-8 and TRBJ1-1; unclear D gene. The V gene lost 5 bases and the J gene lost 4 bases, with 11 bases spanning the gap. The CDR3 runs 13 residues. In germline, CDR1 is SGHVS, CDR2 FQNEAQ. The CDR3 sequence is CASSPTRGTEAFF. DNA of the CDR3: TGTGCCAGCAGCCCCACTCGTGGCACTGAAGCTTTCTTT.

This chain uses TRBV5-1 with TRBJ2-2, with 9 bases aligning to TRBD1. The length of the CDR3 is 19 residues. The germline CDR1 and CDR2 sequences are SGHRS and YFSETQ. The junction had 18 bases not matched to a gene; V was cut back by 4 bases and J by 5 bases. The CDR3 DNA reads as TGCGCCAGCAGCATGTGGACCCGGGGACAGGGTTCAGGAACCGGGGAGCTGTTTTTT. This codes for CASSMWTRGQGSGTGELFF.

V is TRBV19 and J is TRBJ2-7, with 7 positions matching TRBD2. This CDR3 contains 11 residues. In germline, CDR1 is LNHDA, CDR2 SQIVND (reference sequence). Germline trimming cut 6 bases from V and 4 bases from J; bases unmatched to any gene: 0. CDR3 in amino acids: CASRRGYEQYF. The CDR3 nucleotides are TGTGCCAGTAGGCGGGGGTACGAGCAGTACTTC.

V and J are TRBV18 and TRBJ2-7; no reliable D call. The CDR3 totals 11 residues. V was clipped by 2 bases and J by 5 bases, with 4 bases between them. Germline V lookup: CDR1 KGHSH, CDR2 LQKENI. The CDR3 DNA follows: TGTGCCAGCTCACCAAAGCACGAGCAGTACTTC. Translating it yields CASSPKHEQYF.

This clone was seen just once. This chain connects TRBV4-1 to TRBJ2-7, with 7 bases matching TRBD1. The CDR3 has 14 residues. Germline-derived CDR1 and CDR2 are MGHRA and YSYEKL. Trimming took 2 bases from V and 6 from J; bases not matched to a gene: 7. As DNA, the CDR3 is TGCGCCAGCAGCCAACAGGGGGTGGTTGGCGAGCAGTACTTC. Amino acid sequence: CASSQQGVVGEQYF.

The CDR3 reads CASSTLQQGYGYTF. In DNA form, the CDR3 reads TGTGCCAGCAGTACTCTCCAACAGGGATACGGCTACACCTTC. The chain uses TRBV27 and TRBJ1-2; tentative D call: TRBD1 (6 bases). Germline V gene data show CDR1 as MNHEY and CDR2 as SMNVEV (reference sequence). This CDR3 comprises 14 residues. Deletions cut 5 bases from V and 8 bases from J, with 18 bases between.

This clone appeared once. The V and J genes are TRBV28 and TRBJ2-7, with TRBD2 matching 7 bases. This CDR3 spans 14 amino acids. Losses at the gene ends were 1 base for V and 3 bases for J; bases not matched to a gene: 3. Germline CDR1 reads MDHEN; CDR2 reads SYDVKM. CDR3 in DNA: TGTGCCAGCAGTTTATTGAGCGGGATCTACGAGCAGTACTTC. Amino acids: CASSLLSGIYEQYF.

This clone was detected only once. The CDR3 sequence is CASSLAFRGDTEAFF. The DNA of the CDR3 is TGCGCCAGCAGCTTGGCCTTCAGGGGGGACACTGAAGCTTTCTTT. The J gene is TRBJ1-1, the V gene TRBV5-1; 7 nucleotides match TRBD1. The V gene's germline CDR1 is SGHRS and CDR2 YFSETQ. The junction had 5 bases not matched to a gene; V was cut back by 0 bases and J by 3 bases. CDR3 length: 15 residues.

This chain uses TRBV28 with TRBJ2-3; 10 bases fit TRBD2. V dropped 5 bases and J dropped 4; count of bases not matched to a gene: 3. The CDR3 length is 14 residues. CDR1 and CDR2 from the germline V gene are MDHEN and SYDVKM. Here the CDR3 DNA reads TGTGCCAGCAGTCCTAGCGGGAGTGCAGATACGCAGTATTTT. Translation gives CASSPSGSADTQYF.

This chain connects TRBV28 to TRBJ2-5, with TRBD1 matching 10 bases. The J segment lost 7 bases and the V segment lost 6 bases, leaving 8 bases of the junction unmatched. Germline assignment: CDR1 MDHEN and CDR2 SYDVKM. The CDR3 spans 14 residues. CDR3 sequence: CASRGTGAPGTQYF. The CDR3 region has the DNA TGTGCCAGCAGGGGGACAGGGGCCCCAGGGACCCAGTACTTC.

The chain employs TRBV28 and TRBJ2-1, with 7 bases lining up with TRBD1. CDR1 and CDR2 from the germline V gene are MDHEN and SYDVKM. The CDR3 is 14 amino acids. The J segment lost 7 bases and the V segment lost 5 bases, leaving 8 bases of the junction unmatched. The CDR3, as DNA: TGTGCCAGCAGTACCCCGGGACAGTCAAATGAGCAGTTCTTC. Protein product: CASSTPGQSNEQFF.

This rearrangement joins TRBV2 to TRBJ1-5; no reliable D call. Trimming cost V 7 bases and J 7 bases, with 17 bases left between them. Germline CDR1 is SNHLY and CDR2 is FYNNEI. The CDR3 loop spans 14 amino acids. CDR3 sequence: CASKEDSGNQPQHF. DNA for the CDR3: TGTGCCAGCAAGGAGGATAGCGGAAACCAGCCCCAGCATTTT.

The rearrangement uses TRBV6-5 and TRBJ2-7; 8 bases agree with TRBD2. V lost 6 bases and J lost 3; bases outside the gene matches: 7. In germline, CDR1 is MNHEY, CDR2 SVGAGI. The CDR3 runs 14 residues. The CDR3 DNA reads TGTGCCAGCAGGGAAGCCGGGACTAGCTACGAGCAGTACTTC. Translation: CASREAGTSYEQYF.

The gene calls are TRBV5-1 and TRBJ2-1, with 7 bases fitting TRBD1. The CDR3 totals 13 residues. V was clipped by 0 bases and J by 7 bases; unmatched bases: 1. The germline V gene encodes CDR1 SGHRS and CDR2 YFSETQ. In nucleotides, the CDR3 is TGCGCCAGCAGCTTGGAGGGGGCAAATGAGCAGTTCTTC. This translates into CASSLEGANEQFF.

This clone was counted between two and nine times. This chain joins TRBV27 and TRBJ2-3; 7 bases map to TRBD1. The CDR3 runs 15 residues. Germline V gene lookup returns CDR1 MNHEY and CDR2 SMNVEV (reference sequence). J lost 6 bases, V lost 6 bases, and 12 bases had no gene match. DNA for the CDR3: TGTGCCAGCAGCCTAGGGGGCCTTGGTGGGGATACGCAGTATTTT. This codes for CASSLGGLGGDTQYF.

This sequence joins TRBV7-2 and TRBJ2-4; possibly TRBD2 for D (5 bases). CDR3 length: 14 residues. The V gene's germline CDR1 is SGHTA and CDR2 FQGNSA. V was pared by 0 bases and J by 5 bases, with 8 bases between. The CDR3 sequence: CASSLAGVENIQYF. The CDR3 DNA sequence: TGTGCCAGCAGCTTAGCGGGAGTGGAAAACATTCAGTACTTC.